This TCR beta chain was captured by sequencing in a study of regulatory T cells in long-lasting Graves disease. Overall study context: Graves' cases, newly diagnosed, had used antithyroid drugs under 3 months. Notes on the study in general: Persistent disease showed a preference for TRBV28, TRBJ1-2 and TRBJ2-5.

On this clonotype itself: Its matching antigen is unknown.

Trimming removed 2 bases from V and 10 bases from J, with 9 bases in between. The CDR3 has 12 amino acids. The germline CDR1 and CDR2 sequences are MNHEY and SVGEGT. Time point described: newly diagnosed GD, antithyroid drugs for less than 3 months. Scientists built the TCR library using RNA that was extracted from PBMCs. Library construction for TCR beta used iRepertoire HTBI primers and Arm-PCR of CDR3 regions. TCRdb passed the multiplex PCR reads through MiXCR, listing each CDR3 protein once. In the table there are approximately 230,000 distinct CDR3 sequences, around 20% of which are singletons. This receptor was taken from a female donor with Graves disease. The sample consisted of peripheral blood mononuclear cells (PBMCs), taken at new diagnosis, from a patient treated with antithyroid drugs. This chain uses TRBV6-2 or TRBV6-3 with TRBJ2-1; no clear D gene. CDR3 loop: CASSYPPAEQFF. The CDR3 bases are TGTGCCAGCAGTTACCCCCCAGCGGAGCAGTTCTTC.